The 32 T cell receptor beta chains in this list originate from one sample, sequenced in a study of blood T cell repertoires in COVID-19. Data came from immunoSEQ multiplex PCR; TCRdb stores just in-frame clones and leaves some out. The table records over 350,000 clones, 88% of them present only once. Sequencing was done on a sample of PBMCs or T cells enriched from blood (not recorded which). These receptors all stem from a woman younger than 35 who had recovered from COVID-19.

The chain links TRBV6-5 to TRBJ2-1; 7 nucleotides line up with TRBD2. The V gene end was trimmed by 7 bases and the J gene end by 8 bases; junction bases not matched to a gene: 11. Germline CDR1 is MNHEY and CDR2 is SVGAGI. This CDR3 is built from 14 residues. The CDR3: CASKASGGPYEQFF. DNA for the CDR3: TGTGCCAGCAAAGCTAGCGGAGGCCCCTATGAGCAGTTCTTC.

The chain joins TRBV5-1 to TRBJ1-1, with D tentatively TRBD1 (5 bases). The CDR3 runs to 13 residues. V was trimmed by 2 bases and J by 3 bases, leaving 8 bases between them. Germline-derived CDR1 and CDR2 are SGHRS and YFSETQ. CDR3 in amino acids: CASSFGGYTEAFF. The CDR3 DNA reads as TGCGCCAGCAGCTTTGGGGGGTACACTGAAGCTTTCTTT.

The chain has TRBV5-4 and TRBJ2-6, with D tentatively TRBD1 (5 bases). This CDR3 is 15 amino acids long. V was pared by 9 bases and J by 0 bases, with 13 bases between. CDR1 SGHNT and CDR2 YYREEE come from the germline V gene (reference sequence). Written as DNA, the CDR3 is TGTGCCACCCCGAAGGACAACTCTGGGGCCAACGTCCTGACTTTC. Translating gives CATPKDNSGANVLTF.

The chain is built from TRBV4-1 and TRBJ2-3; 9 bases align to TRBD1. Trimming took 4 bases from V and 2 from J; bases not matched to a gene: 7. Germline CDR1 reads MGHRA; CDR2 reads YSYEKL. The CDR3 has 16 residues. CDR3 bases: TGCGCCAGCAGCCGACCGGGACAGGGAGACACAGATACGCAGTATTTT. Translated: CASSRPGQGDTDTQYF.

The chain carries TRBV19 and TRBJ1-4, with TRBD1 matching 9 bases. The CDR3 loop spans 14 amino acids. Germline CDR1 LNHDA, CDR2 SQIVND (reference sequence). V shed 5 bases, J shed 6 bases, and the junction held 4 bases outside the gene matches. The CDR3 bases are TGTGCCAGTAGTCCGGACAGGGGCGATGAAAAACTGTTTTTT. As protein: CASSPDRGDEKLFF.

This rearrangement joins TRBV27 to TRBJ1-6; TRBD1 matches at 7 bases. The V and J ends lost 8 bases and 5 bases, in that order; junction bases with no gene match: 18. The V gene's germline CDR1 is MNHEY and CDR2 SMNVEV (reference sequence). This CDR3 has 18 amino acids. CDR3 amino acids: CASLAPAATGRHNSPLHF. CDR3 nucleotide sequence: TGTGCCAGCCTCGCCCCAGCAGCGACAGGGCGACATAATTCACCCCTCCACTTT.

The genes are TRBV19 and TRBJ2-7; 12 nucleotides match TRBD1. The CDR3 spans 15 residues. Trimming removed 10 bases from V and 4 bases from J; junction bases left unmatched: 11. Germline assignment: CDR1 LNHDA and CDR2 SQIVND (reference sequence). The CDR3 spells CATRAGTGGIYEQYF. CDR3 sequence (DNA): TGTGCCACCCGGGCCGGGACAGGGGGCATTTACGAGCAGTACTTC. The complete variable domain, with remaining parts taken from reference TRBV19 and TRBJ2-7, reads DGGITQSPKYLFRKEGQNVTLSCEQNLNHDAMYWYRQDPGQGLRLIYYSQIVNDFQKGDIAEGYSVSREKKESFPLTVTSAQKNPTAFYLCATRAGTGGIYEQYFGPGTRLTVT.

This chain joins TRBV7-3 and TRBJ2-2; D may be TRBD2 (6 bases). V shed 4 bases and J shed 1 base, with 13 bases lying between them. The CDR3 sequence is 16 residues long. In germline, CDR1 is SGHTA, CDR2 FQGTGA. The CDR3 nucleotides are TGTGCCAGCAGCTCCGGTAGGACTAAGAACACCGGGGAGCTGTTTTTT. Translating it yields CASSSGRTKNTGELFF.

The chain combines TRBV27 with TRBJ1-1; D gene ambiguous. V lost 1 base to trimming and J lost 0 bases, with 3 bases between them. CDR1 and CDR2 from the germline V gene are MNHEY and SMNVEV (reference sequence). The CDR3 has 13 residues. CDR3 region: CASSLWLNTEAFF. The CDR3 DNA reads as TGTGCCAGCAGTTTATGGCTGAACACTGAAGCTTTCTTT.

The chain couples TRBV9 to TRBJ2-5; the match to TRBD2 covers 7 bases. CDR3 length: 15 amino acids. The ends lost 0 bases at V and 5 bases at J; junction bases unmatched: 7. CDR1 and CDR2 (germline): SGDLS, YYNGEE. CDR3 bases: TGTGCCAGCAGCGTAGGGGTGGCGGGGGAGGAGACCCAGTACTTC. Translating gives CASSVGVAGEETQYF.

This sequence joins TRBV7-2 and TRBJ1-4, with 7 nucleotides matching TRBD1. This CDR3 has 16 residues. Germline loops: CDR1 SGHTA, CDR2 FQGNSA. Germline trimming cut 1 base from V and 4 bases from J; bases unmatched to any gene: 6. CDR3 nucleotides: TGTGCCAGCAGCTTAGGTATCCGGGACAGTAATGAAAAACTGTTTTTT. It encodes CASSLGIRDSNEKLFF.

This sequence joins TRBV27 and TRBJ1-5, with no clear D. Germline loops: CDR1 MNHEY, CDR2 SMNVEV (reference sequence). The ends were cut back, 5 bases at V and 12 bases at J, with 17 bases in the middle. The CDR3 consists of 13 residues. CDR3 amino acids: CASSPHFPGVQHF. DNA for the CDR3: TGTGCCAGCAGTCCCCATTTCCCGGGAGTCCAGCATTTT.

The chain has TRBV27 and TRBJ1-1, with a weak D call TRBD1 (5 bases). The CDR3 extends over 13 amino acids. The V end lost 2 bases, the J end lost 7 bases, and 11 bases lay between the germline ends. Germline assignment: CDR1 MNHEY and CDR2 SMNVEV (reference sequence). The CDR3 coding sequence is TGTGCCAGCAGTTTACCAGGGTTTGGTGAAGCTTTCTTT. Its translation is CASSLPGFGEAFF.

This chain joins TRBV4-3 and TRBJ1-1, with D possibly being TRBD1 (5 bases). Trimming shortened V by 0 bases and J by 2 bases, and 10 bases separated the two germline ends. Germline-derived CDR1 and CDR2 are LGHNA and YSLEER. This CDR3 has 15 residues. The CDR3 sequence: CASSQDRQFNTEAFF. DNA for the CDR3: TGCGCCAGCAGCCAAGATAGACAGTTTAACACTGAAGCTTTCTTT.

This clone was counted a few times. This sequence joins TRBV6-5 and TRBJ1-4, with D perhaps matching TRBD1 (5 bases). V was shortened by 6 bases and J by 3 bases, with 8 bases between the two germline ends. The CDR3 extends over 13 amino acids. Germline assignment: CDR1 MNHEY and CDR2 SVGAGI. CDR3 region: CASRGPANEKLFF. The CDR3 DNA follows: TGTGCCAGCAGGGGGCCGGCTAATGAAAAACTGTTTTTT.

This chain connects TRBV14 to TRBJ2-2, with TRBD1 matching 10 bases. Germline CDR1 SGHDN, CDR2 FVKESK. V trimming: 4 bases; J trimming: 7 bases; junction bases outside the gene matches: 6. This CDR3 is 15 amino acids long. This CDR3 is CASSPMGQGFGELFF. The CDR3 coding sequence is TGTGCCAGCAGCCCCATGGGACAGGGGTTCGGGGAGCTGTTTTTT.

This clone was detected a few times. This chain links TRBV6-4 with TRBJ2-1; 8 nucleotides line up with TRBD2. Trimming at V came to 10 bases and at J to 0 bases, leaving 8 bases not matched to a gene. In germline, CDR1 is MRHNA, CDR2 SNTAGT. This CDR3 is 15 amino acids long. The CDR3 DNA reads as TGTGCCACGGGGGGGGTCGACAGCTCCTACAATGAGCAGTTCTTC. This translates into CATGGVDSSYNEQFF.

Remarks on this clone: The CDR3 does not end in the conserved phenylalanine or tryptophan, so this is likely a read error. The DNA is left out, because the CDR3 cannot be placed on it with certainty; the CDR3 is given as TCRdb lists it. The rearrangement joins TRBV20-1 to TRBJ1-1; TRBD1 is the table's D call and was not checked against the DNA. Germline CDR1 and CDR2: DFQATT and SNEGSKA (reference sequence). The CDR3 adds up to 11 amino acids, both ends counted. The CDR3 sequence is CSAARGQGPAL.

The rearrangement links TRBV9 to TRBJ2-1; TRBD2 agrees at 11 bases. Germline V lookup: CDR1 SGDLS, CDR2 YYNGEE. Trimming cost V 7 bases and J 3 bases; bases outside gene matches: 9. The CDR3 runs to 16 residues. In nucleotides, the CDR3 is TGTGCCAGCTCAATCGGGGGGACTAGCGGCTACAATGAGCAGTTCTTC. Its protein is CASSIGGTSGYNEQFF.

This chain joins TRBV27 and TRBJ1-2, with D possibly matching TRBD1 (5 bases). The germline V and J ends were trimmed by 5 bases and 6 bases, with 13 bases remaining between them. The CDR3 spans 13 residues. Per germline, CDR1 MNHEY and CDR2 SMNVEV (reference sequence). The CDR3 DNA follows: TGTGCCAGCAGTCCAGGGAAGACGGATGGCTACACCTTC. Translated, it gives CASSPGKTDGYTF.

The rearrangement uses TRBV7-9 and TRBJ2-3; TRBD2 matches 11 bases. CDR1 and CDR2 (germline): SEHNR, FQNEAQ (reference sequence). The CDR3 is 16 amino acids. Trimming removed 3 bases from V and 4 bases from J; junction bases left unmatched: 6. CDR3 bases: TGTGCCAGCAGCTTCGTTAGCGGGGGGGCATCAGATACGCAGTATTTT. Its protein product is CASSFVSGGASDTQYF.

The V call is TRBV7-3, the J call TRBJ2-1, with 10 bases that match TRBD2. The CDR3 length is 17 residues. The V gene end was trimmed by 5 bases and the J gene end by 10 bases; junction bases not matched to a gene: 17. CDR1 is SGHTA, CDR2 FQGTGA, per germline. The CDR3 loop reads CASSPHPTSGPLNEQFF. In nucleotides, the CDR3 is TGTGCCAGCAGCCCACACCCGACTAGCGGGCCATTAAACGAGCAGTTCTTC.

This chain joins TRBV19 and TRBJ1-6; D is ambiguous. With 4 bases removed from V and 7 bases from J, the gap between germline ends came to 8 bases. Germline CDR1 is LNHDA and CDR2 is SQIVND (reference sequence). The CDR3 sequence is 13 residues long. Here the CDR3 reads CASSTTLNSPLHF. In DNA form, the CDR3 reads TGTGCCAGTAGTACCACTCTGAATTCACCCCTCCACTTT. The full variable domain, its missing parts supplied by reference TRBV19 and TRBJ1-6, is DGGITQSPKYLFRKEGQNVTLSCEQNLNHDAMYWYRQDPGQGLRLIYYSQIVNDFQKGDIAEGYSVSREKKESFPLTVTSAQKNPTAFYLCASSTTLNSPLHFGNGTRLTVT.

The chain employs TRBV9 and TRBJ1-2, with D tentatively TRBD1 (6 bases). Germline V CDR1 and CDR2: SGDLS, YYNGEE. The CDR3 has 13 residues. V lost 4 bases and J 3 bases, leaving 10 bases between the germline ends. CDR3 nucleotide sequence: TGTGCCAGCAGCACTAGACAGGACTATGGCTACACCTTC. Its protein is CASSTRQDYGYTF.

The chain carries TRBV7-6 and TRBJ1-2; no reliable D call. The CDR3 consists of 12 residues. Germline values: CDR1 SGHVS, CDR2 FNYEAQ. V was pared by 3 bases and J by 2 bases, with 4 bases between. The DNA for the CDR3 is TGTGCCAGCAGCTTCTCCAACTATGGCTACACCTTC. Amino acids: CASSFSNYGYTF.

The chain has TRBV19 and TRBJ2-7; TRBD1 aligns across 7 bases. Germline loops: CDR1 LNHDA, CDR2 SQIVND (reference sequence). Unmatched junction bases numbered 8, after V lost 6 bases and J lost 0 bases. This CDR3 has 15 residues. As DNA, the CDR3 is TGTGCCAGTAGCCGACAGGGTTCCAGCTCCTACGAGCAGTACTTC. This sequence encodes CASSRQGSSSYEQYF.

The chain couples TRBV30 to TRBJ2-2; maybe TRBD1 (6 bases). Trimming took off 4 bases at V and 4 bases at J, with 7 bases between the two ends. Germline V gives CDR1 GTSNPN, CDR2 SVGIG (reference sequence). The CDR3 totals 12 residues. Here the CDR3 DNA reads TGTGCCTGGAAAGGGGGCACCGGGGAGCTGTTTTTT. It specifies CAWKGGTGELFF.

The rearrangement links TRBV6-5 to TRBJ2-3; 7 bases align to TRBD2. The CDR3 has 14 amino acids. Unmatched junction bases numbered 6, after V lost 7 bases and J lost 2 bases. Germline V lookup: CDR1 MNHEY, CDR2 SVGAGI. CDR3 sequence: CASTFGRDTDTQYF. The CDR3 DNA reads as TGTGCCAGCACCTTTGGGAGGGACACAGATACGCAGTATTTT.

The chain couples TRBV5-5 to TRBJ2-7; the D is unclear. Trimming left V 0 bases short and J 1 base short, with 14 bases between. Germline CDR1 SGHKS, CDR2 YYEKEE (reference sequence). The CDR3 runs 16 residues. CDR3: CASSLVGGGLSYEQYF. CDR3 nucleotides: TGTGCCAGCAGCTTGGTAGGCGGCGGATTATCCTACGAGCAGTACTTC. The variable domain in full, completed from reference TRBV5-5 and TRBJ2-7, reads DAGVTQSPTHLIKTRGQQVTLRCSPISGHKSVSWYQQVLGQGPQFIFQYYEKEERGRGNFPDRFSARQFPNYSSELNVNALLLGDSALYLCASSLVGGGLSYEQYFGPGTRLTVT.

The chain carries TRBV7-9 and TRBJ1-6, with 11 bases that match TRBD1. CDR3 size: 14 residues. Germline CDR1 SEHNR, CDR2 FQNEAQ (reference sequence). V dropped 4 bases and J dropped 8; count of bases not matched to a gene: 1. In DNA, the CDR3 is TGTGCCAGCAGCTCGGGACAGGGGGATTCACCCCTCCACTTT. It is translated as CASSSGQGDSPLHF.

The rearrangement uses TRBV4-1 and TRBJ2-2, with D possibly being TRBD2 (6 bases). The CDR3 covers 17 residues. V lost 4 bases and J lost 2, with 17 bases in between. Germline V lookup: CDR1 MGHRA, CDR2 YSYEKL. The DNA of the CDR3 is TGCGCCAGCAGCCCATTAGGGCCGGGAGTAAACACCGGGGAGCTGTTTTTT. It codes for CASSPLGPGVNTGELFF.

This chain joins TRBV5-4 and TRBJ2-7; 12 bases map to TRBD2. This CDR3 is built from 14 residues. Germline-derived CDR1 and CDR2 are SGHNT and YYREEE (reference sequence). Trimming removed 4 bases from V and 7 bases from J; junction bases left unmatched: 6. This CDR3 reads CASSPSSGGAEQYF. CDR3 bases: TGTGCCAGCAGCCCCTCTAGCGGGGGGGCTGAGCAGTACTTC.